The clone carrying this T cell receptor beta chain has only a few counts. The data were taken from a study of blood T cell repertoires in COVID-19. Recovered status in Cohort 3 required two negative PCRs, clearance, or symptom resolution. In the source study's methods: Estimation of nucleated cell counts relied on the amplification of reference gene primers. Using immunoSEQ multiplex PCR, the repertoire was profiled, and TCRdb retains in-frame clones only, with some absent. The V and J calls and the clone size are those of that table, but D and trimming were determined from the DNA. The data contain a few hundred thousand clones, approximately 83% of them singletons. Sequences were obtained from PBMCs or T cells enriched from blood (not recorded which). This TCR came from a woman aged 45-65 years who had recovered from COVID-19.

CDR3 DNA sequence: TGTGCCAGCAGCCCGAGGACTAGCGTCACCGGGGAGCTGTTTTTT. The encoded protein is CASSPRTSVTGELFF. The rearrangement joins TRBV3-1 (or the pseudogene TRBV3-2) to TRBJ2-2; 9 positions match TRBD2. This CDR3 comprises 15 residues. The V and J ends lost 4 bases and 4 bases, in that order; junction bases with no gene match: 4. Germline CDR1 LGHDT, CDR2 YNNKEL (reference sequence).